The 32 T cell receptor beta chains below all came from one sample that was sequenced in a study of sequential checkpoint blockade in melanoma. Indicated treatment: randomized to nivolumab then ipilimumab (arm A) or the reverse (arm B). Clones were sequenced by immunoSEQ multiplex PCR, and TCRdb holds only the in-frame ones, with some missing. The sample consists of about 18,000 clones, roughly two thirds of them appearing once. Sequences were derived from CD8+ T cells sorted from blood (inferred from file names), sampled from a patient given nivolumab and ipilimumab in sequence. These receptors came from a human donor with melanoma.

The rearrangement joins TRBV7-9 to TRBJ2-5; 10 bases are shared with TRBD1. This CDR3 region has 15 residues. V dropped 5 bases and J dropped 1; count of bases not matched to a gene: 4. Germline CDR1 SEHNR, CDR2 FQNEAQ (reference sequence). CDR3 nucleotide sequence: TGTGCCAGCAGCCGACAGGGGGCTCTCCAAGAGACCCAGTACTTC. Translating it yields CASSRQGALQETQYF.

This chain joins TRBV11-2 and TRBJ2-5; possible D gene TRBD2, 6 bases. With 2 bases removed from V and 4 bases from J, the gap between germline ends came to 14 bases. Germline V CDR1 and CDR2: SGHAT, FQNNGV. CDR3 length: 15 residues. CDR3 region: CASSLNSGAGETQYF. CDR3 sequence (DNA): TGTGCCAGCAGCTTAAACTCGGGAGCAGGAGAGACCCAGTACTTC.

The chain recombines TRBV29-1 with TRBJ2-5; D is possibly TRBD1 (5 bases). Germline assignment: CDR1 SQVTM and CDR2 ANQGSEA. This CDR3 spans 15 amino acids. Trimming cost V 0 bases and J 2 bases, with 13 bases left between them. The CDR3 DNA is TGCAGCGTTGAAGATCTTTGGCAGGGACAAGAGACCCAGTACTTC. Translating gives CSVEDLWQGQETQYF.

CDR3 in amino acids: CASSPQRWGDNEQFF. The CDR3, as DNA: TGTGCCAGCTCACCTCAGCGGTGGGGGGACAATGAGCAGTTCTTC. J is TRBJ2-1 and V is TRBV18; weak D call: TRBD2 (6 bases). This CDR3 contains 15 residues. Trimming removed 3 bases from V and 5 bases from J, with 14 bases in between. The germline V gene has CDR1 KGHSH and CDR2 LQKENI.

J is TRBJ1-5 and V is TRBV27; D uncertain. This CDR3 has 13 amino acids. V was clipped by 2 bases and J by 6 bases, with 8 bases between them. Germline lookup yields CDR1 MNHEY and CDR2 SMNVEV (reference sequence). In nucleotides, the CDR3 is TGTGCCAGCAGTTTAGGTGGGAGTCAGCCCCAGCATTTT. It encodes CASSLGGSQPQHF.

This chain uses TRBV28 with TRBJ2-1; D might be TRBD2 (5 bases). The CDR3 totals 14 residues. Germline assignment: CDR1 MDHEN and CDR2 SYDVKM. Trimming pared 6 bases from V and 4 bases from J, leaving 13 bases between. Here the CDR3 reads CASSQDWKYNEQFF. CDR3 coding DNA: TGTGCCAGCAGCCAGGACTGGAAATACAATGAGCAGTTCTTC.

V gene TRBV9 combines with J gene TRBJ2-5, with a tentative D call TRBD2 (5 bases). V lost 4 bases and J lost 3, with 13 bases in between. Germline V gene lookup returns CDR1 SGDLS and CDR2 YYNGEE. The CDR3 length is 14 residues. The CDR3 protein is CASSPGGSEETQYF. CDR3 coding DNA: TGTGCCAGCAGCCCTGGCGGTAGCGAAGAGACCCAGTACTTC.

The chain carries TRBV9 and TRBJ1-1; a possible D gene is TRBD1 (6 bases). The germline V and J ends were trimmed by 7 bases and 0 bases, with 10 bases remaining between them. CDR1 is SGDLS, CDR2 YYNGEE, per germline. The CDR3 has 13 residues. CDR3 in amino acids: CASGKGVNTEAFF. In nucleotides, the CDR3 is TGTGCCAGCGGTAAGGGGGTGAACACTGAAGCTTTCTTT.

V is TRBV27 and J is TRBJ1-5; 8 bases agree with TRBD1. V lost 5 bases to trimming and J lost 3 bases; unmatched junction nucleotides: 12. Germline loops: CDR1 MNHEY, CDR2 SMNVEV (reference sequence). There are 17 residues in the CDR3. CDR3: CASSKLPGQGTNQPQHF. CDR3 DNA sequence: TGTGCCAGCAGTAAACTCCCCGGACAGGGAACCAATCAGCCCCAGCATTTT.

J is TRBJ2-7 and V is TRBV11-2, with 7 bases aligning to TRBD1. The CDR3 contains 15 residues. V was pared by 2 bases and J by 2 bases, with 6 bases of the junction left unmatched. Germline CDR1 and CDR2: SGHAT and FQNNGV. The CDR3 coding sequence is TGTGCCAGCAGCTTAAACGAAGGGGGCCCCTACGAGCAGTACTTC. Amino acid sequence: CASSLNEGGPYEQYF.

This chain links TRBV2 with TRBJ1-1; 11 nucleotides agree with TRBD1. There are 17 residues in the CDR3. CDR1 is SNHLY and CDR2 is FYNNEI in the germline V gene. V lost 3 bases to trimming and J lost 0 bases; unmatched junction nucleotides: 6. CDR3 residues: CASSERDRGSLNTEAFF. CDR3 bases: TGTGCCAGCAGTGAGAGGGACAGGGGGTCGTTGAACACTGAAGCTTTCTTT.

The V call is TRBV25-1, the J call TRBJ2-7; D is possibly TRBD2 (6 bases). V lost 1 base and J 1 base, leaving 17 bases between the germline ends. Germline V lookup: CDR1 MGHDK, CDR2 SYGVNS. CDR3 length: 17 residues. The CDR3 region has the DNA TGTGCCAGCAGTGAATTCGGTGCGGGGAGCGGATCCTACGAGCAGTACTTC. Residues: CASSEFGAGSGSYEQYF.

This clone was detected a few times. CDR3 residues: CASSLVSLAGGEQYF. For the CDR3, the DNA is TGTGCCAGCAGCTTAGTTAGCCTAGCGGGAGGCGAGCAGTACTTC. This chain joins TRBV7-9 and TRBJ2-7; 11 bases map to TRBD2. This CDR3 spans 15 amino acids. Germline-derived CDR1 and CDR2 are SEHNR and FQNEAQ (reference sequence). Trimming removed 1 base from V and 6 bases from J; junction bases left unmatched: 5.

The chain is built from TRBV4-3 and TRBJ2-7, with D unclear. Trimming removed 0 bases at V and 3 bases at J, with 6 bases between. Germline lookup yields CDR1 LGHNA and CDR2 YSLEER. There are 13 residues in the CDR3. The CDR3 coding sequence is TGCGCCAGCAGCCAAGATCGACTCTACGAGCAGTACTTC. This encodes CASSQDRLYEQYF.

This rearrangement joins TRBV4-1 to TRBJ2-1; 10 bases line up with TRBD2. From germline, CDR1 is MGHRA and CDR2 YSYEKL. V gave up 3 bases and J gave up 4 bases; unmatched junction bases: 6. This CDR3 is 16 amino acids long. The DNA for the CDR3 is TGCGCCAGCAGCCAGGAGGCTAGCGGGGGATACAATGAGCAGTTCTTC. This sequence encodes CASSQEASGGYNEQFF.

This clone occurred once. This sequence joins TRBV27 and TRBJ1-2, with 7 bases fitting TRBD1. Germline CDR1 and CDR2: MNHEY and SMNVEV (reference sequence). Trimming at V came to 2 bases and at J to 8 bases, leaving 5 bases not matched to a gene. The CDR3 covers 13 residues. The CDR3 loop reads CASSLLTGSGYTF. The CDR3 DNA reads TGTGCCAGCAGTTTACTGACAGGGTCAGGCTACACCTTC.

This clone was picked up a small number of times. The chain joins TRBV10-1 to TRBJ2-7; D is possibly TRBD1 (6 bases). The length of the CDR3 is 14 residues. V was trimmed by 2 bases and J by 2 bases, leaving 10 bases between them. The germline V gene has CDR1 WNHNN and CDR2 SYGVQD (reference sequence). CDR3 in DNA: TGCGCCAGCAGTGAGGGGCAGGGGCCCTACGAGCAGTACTTC. This codes for CASSEGQGPYEQYF.

The V gene is TRBV6-5, the J gene TRBJ2-5, with 7 nucleotides matching TRBD2. The CDR3 extends over 15 amino acids. V was pared by 1 base and J by 4 bases, with 6 bases of the junction left unmatched. The germline CDR1 and CDR2 sequences are MNHEY and SVGAGI. The CDR3 bases are TGTGCCAGCAGTTACTTGGGGGGGAGGGGAGAGACCCAGTACTTC. Translation gives CASSYLGGRGETQYF.

The genes are TRBV13 and TRBJ2-1; D ambiguous. The CDR3 is 15 residues long. The germline V and J ends were trimmed by 3 bases and 2 bases, with 11 bases remaining between them. CDR1 PRHDT and CDR2 FYEKMQ come from the germline V gene (reference sequence). The CDR3: CASSFERGPYNEQFF. CDR3 sequence (DNA): TGTGCCAGCAGCTTCGAGCGTGGCCCCTACAATGAGCAGTTCTTC. Full variable domain (remainder filled in from reference TRBV13 and TRBJ2-1): AAGVIQSPRHLIKEKRETATLKCYPIPRHDTVYWYQQGPGQDPQFLISFYEKMQSDKGSIPDRFSAQQFSDYHSELNMSSLELGDSALYFCASSFERGPYNEQFFGPGTRLTVL.

This clone was observed a handful of times. The V gene is TRBV4-2, the J gene TRBJ1-1; D unresolved. Germline CDR1 and CDR2: LGHNA and YNFKEQ. Trimming pared 3 bases from V and 5 bases from J, leaving 13 bases between. The CDR3 is 14 amino acids. This CDR3 is CASSHGMGATEAFF. The CDR3 DNA reads TGTGCCAGCAGCCACGGAATGGGCGCAACTGAAGCTTTCTTT.

This chain uses TRBV13 with TRBJ2-7, with 7 nucleotides matching TRBD2. The CDR3 spans 14 residues. With V trimmed by 8 bases and J by 3 bases, 10 bases remained unmatched. Germline V CDR1 and CDR2: PRHDT, FYEKMQ (reference sequence). CDR3 nucleotides: TGTGCCAGCGCCCAGGACGCTAGCGGCTACGAGCAGTACTTC. Protein: CASAQDASGYEQYF.

This chain connects TRBV9 to TRBJ2-1; 7 positions agree with TRBD2. The CDR3 spans 13 residues. Germline CDR1 and CDR2: SGDLS and YYNGEE. V was pared by 0 bases and J by 6 bases, with 0 bases of the junction left unmatched. CDR3 bases: TGTGCCAGCAGCGTAGCGGGAGGCAATGAGCAGTTCTTC. It translates to CASSVAGGNEQFF.

The rearrangement uses TRBV5-4 and TRBJ2-7; 13 bases map to TRBD2. Germline trimming cut 4 bases from V and 2 bases from J; bases unmatched to any gene: 6. Germline V lookup: CDR1 SGHNT, CDR2 YYREEE (reference sequence). The CDR3 is 16 residues long. The CDR3 loop reads CASSPKGLAGAYEQYF. The CDR3 DNA follows: TGTGCCAGCAGCCCGAAAGGACTAGCGGGGGCCTACGAGCAGTACTTC.

This clone was recorded once. The rearrangement links TRBV5-1 to TRBJ2-3; TRBD2 aligns across 9 bases. Germline V gene data show CDR1 as SGHRS and CDR2 as YFSETQ. CDR3 length equals 16 residues. V lost 4 bases to trimming and J lost 3 bases; unmatched junction nucleotides: 9. DNA for the CDR3: TGCGCCAGCAGCCATAAGTCTAGCGGGGTGACAGATACGCAGTATTTT. It is translated as CASSHKSSGVTDTQYF.

The gene calls are TRBV6-1 and TRBJ1-5; 7 bases match TRBD1. The CDR3 runs to 13 residues. Germline lookup yields CDR1 MNHNS and CDR2 SASEGT. After removal of 8 bases from V and 8 bases from J, the junction contained 9 bases not matched to a gene. CDR3 protein: CASRFTGTEPQHF. Here the CDR3 DNA reads TGTGCCAGCCGCTTTACCGGGACAGAGCCCCAGCATTTT.

This clone was counted a single time. This sequence joins TRBV19 and TRBJ1-5; weak D call: TRBD1 (5 bases). With 5 bases removed from V and 3 bases from J, the gap between germline ends came to 14 bases. The germline gives CDR1 LNHDA, CDR2 SQIVND (reference sequence). This CDR3 contains 15 residues. In nucleotides, the CDR3 is TGTGCCAGTAGTCCCCAAGGGACTCTCAATCAGCCCCAGCATTTT. It encodes CASSPQGTLNQPQHF.

The chain recombines TRBV27 with TRBJ1-1, with D perhaps matching TRBD1 (5 bases). The CDR3 totals 13 residues. The V end lost 2 bases, the J end lost 1 base, and 5 bases lay between the germline ends. CDR1 and CDR2 from the germline V gene are MNHEY and SMNVEV (reference sequence). The CDR3 region is CASSLGQNTEAFF. As DNA, the CDR3 is TGTGCCAGCAGTTTAGGACAGAACACTGAAGCTTTCTTT.

This chain links TRBV6-5 with TRBJ1-1; D not certain. The V gene's germline CDR1 is MNHEY and CDR2 SVGAGI. The CDR3 contains 13 residues. The V and J ends lost 2 bases and 0 bases respectively, with 4 bases between them. The CDR3 coding sequence is TGTGCCAGCAGTTACCAGTTGAACACTGAAGCTTTCTTT. It is translated as CASSYQLNTEAFF.

The chain is built from TRBV11-2 and TRBJ1-3, with 10 positions matching TRBD1. Germline CDR1 is SGHAT and CDR2 is FQNNGV. The CDR3 covers 15 residues. J was trimmed by 8 bases and V by 5 bases; bases with no gene match: 9. CDR3 nucleotide sequence: TGTGCCAGCAGCACTCCCGGGACAGGGGATGACACCATATATTTT. It is translated as CASSTPGTGDDTIYF.

This clone is categorized as medium-sized. This rearrangement joins TRBV5-1 to TRBJ2-1, with D possibly TRBD2 on 6 matching bases. CDR3 length: 16 amino acids. CDR1 is SGHRS and CDR2 is YFSETQ in the germline V gene. V lost 0 bases, J lost 8 bases, and 18 bases lay in between. In DNA form, the CDR3 reads TGCGCCAGCAGCTTGGTGGGGCGGGAACTAGGGGATGAGCAGTTCTTC. Encoded protein: CASSLVGRELGDEQFF.

The chain links TRBV28 to TRBJ2-1, with D perhaps TRBD2 (6 bases). The germline gives CDR1 MDHEN, CDR2 SYDVKM. This CDR3 spans 14 amino acids. V was trimmed by 7 bases and J by 4 bases, leaving 14 bases between them. The CDR3 bases are TGTGCCAGCACAATTCGGGGGTTTTACAATGAGCAGTTCTTC. As protein: CASTIRGFYNEQFF.

There are a few counts of this clone. The J gene is TRBJ2-1, the V gene TRBV7-9, with D possibly TRBD2 on 6 matching bases. The CDR3 has 14 amino acids. V was cut by 5 bases and J by 11 bases, with 19 bases left in between. The germline V gene encodes CDR1 SEHNR and CDR2 FQNEAQ (reference sequence). The CDR3 region has the DNA TGTGCCAGCAGCCTCTCCTCGAAGGGAGGAAAGCAGTTCTTC. It encodes CASSLSSKGGKQFF. Supplemented by reference TRBV7-9 and TRBJ2-1, the full variable domain reads DTGVSQNPRHKITKRGQNVTFRCDPISEHNRLYWYRQTLGQGPEFLTYFQNEAQLEKSRLLSDRFSAERPKGSFSTLEIQRTEQGDSAMYLCASSLSSKGGKQFFGPGTRLTVL.